This passage covers 14 T cell receptor beta chains from one sample sequenced in a study of CD8+ T cells in alopecia areata. Extracted from the samples, RNA was reverse transcribed into cDNA to serve as the sequencing template. The method was immunoSEQ multiplex PCR; TCRdb's version includes in-frame clones alone and lacks a portion of them. Here the sample spans approximately 99,000 clones, 50% to 70% being singletons. The sample consisted of NKG2D-low CD8+ T cells sorted from blood. These receptors were taken from a human donor with alopecia areata.

J is TRBJ2-3 and V is TRBV29-1; D unresolved. Germline-derived CDR1 and CDR2 are SQVTM and ANQGSEA. The CDR3 consists of 12 residues. Trimming removed 7 bases at V and 4 bases at J, with 12 bases between. The CDR3 reads CSGLGWPDTQYF. As DNA, the CDR3 is TGCAGCGGGCTTGGTTGGCCAGATACGCAGTATTTT.

On this clone itself: Given a far larger clone just one base away, this is likely a sequencing read error. This sequence joins TRBV7-2 and TRBJ2-1, with D tentatively TRBD2 (6 bases). This CDR3 contains 14 residues. V gave up 3 bases and J gave up 10 bases, with 16 bases separating them. Per the germline V gene, CDR1 is SGHTA and CDR2 is FQGNSA. CDR3 residues: CASSLGVAAGEQFF. Here the CDR3 DNA reads TGTGCCAGCAGCTTGGGGGTAGCTGCGGGGGAGCAGTTCTTC.

This clone has a handful of counts. The chain combines TRBV7-8 with TRBJ2-1; no firm D call. The germline V and J ends were trimmed by 5 bases and 5 bases, with 4 bases remaining between them. This CDR3 comprises 11 residues. The germline CDR1 and CDR2 sequences are SGHVS and FQNEAQ. The DNA of the CDR3 is TGTGCCAGCAGCCCCCACAATGAGCAGTTCTTC. It yields the protein CASSPHNEQFF.

V and J are TRBV13 and TRBJ2-2; no firm D call. The CDR3 covers 16 residues. Germline V gene sequence: CDR1 PRHDT, CDR2 FYEKMQ (reference sequence). The V end lost 4 bases, the J end lost 1 base, and 13 bases lay between the germline ends. The CDR3 DNA is TGTGCCAGCAGCTCGGGCCTGTTTATGAACACCGGGGAGCTGTTTTTT. Protein product: CASSSGLFMNTGELFF. The whole variable domain, filled in from reference TRBV13 and TRBJ2-2, reads AAGVIQSPRHLIKEKRETATLKCYPIPRHDTVYWYQQGPGQDPQFLISFYEKMQSDKGSIPDRFSAQQFSDYHSELNMSSLELGDSALYFCASSSGLFMNTGELFFGEGSRLTVL.

The sample holds a few counts of this clone. The genes are TRBV7-3 and TRBJ2-1; 10 positions agree with TRBD2. The CDR3 has 16 amino acids. CDR1 is SGHTA and CDR2 is FQGTGA in the germline V gene. V lost 5 bases, J lost 7 bases, and 11 bases stayed unmatched. The CDR3 nucleotides read TGTGCCAGCAGCCGGACCCCGGGACTAGCGTTTAATGAGCAGTTCTTC. Translated, it gives CASSRTPGLAFNEQFF.

The chain couples TRBV27 to TRBJ2-1, with 13 bases that match TRBD2. Trimming took 3 bases from V and 10 from J; bases not matched to a gene: 9. Germline lookup yields CDR1 MNHEY and CDR2 SMNVEV (reference sequence). The CDR3 length is 16 residues. CDR3 sequence: CASSFLLAGGPGEQFF. The CDR3 bases are TGTGCCAGCAGTTTCTTACTAGCGGGAGGGCCAGGCGAGCAGTTCTTC.

This clone was seen a handful of times. The rearrangement uses TRBV5-5 and TRBJ2-1; D remains unclear. V was pared by 0 bases and J by 7 bases, with 8 bases between. Germline-derived CDR1 and CDR2 are SGHKS and YYEKEE (reference sequence). The CDR3 is 13 amino acids. The CDR3 DNA is TGTGCCAGCAGCTTGGACGTAATTAATGAGCAGTTCTTC. Translating it yields CASSLDVINEQFF.

The chain uses TRBV7-9 and TRBJ1-2; 9 nucleotides align to TRBD1. Germline CDR1 SEHNR, CDR2 FQNEAQ (reference sequence). The CDR3 runs to 15 residues. With V trimmed by 1 base and J by 8 bases, 8 bases remained unmatched. CDR3 sequence: CASSLDRGLTDGYTF. In nucleotides, the CDR3 is TGTGCCAGCAGCTTAGACAGGGGGCTGACAGACGGCTACACCTTC. Full variable domain (outside the CDR3, taken from reference TRBV7-9 and TRBJ1-2): DTGVSQNPRHKITKRGQNVTFRCDPISEHNRLYWYRQTLGQGPEFLTYFQNEAQLEKSRLLSDRFSAERPKGSFSTLEIQRTEQGDSAMYLCASSLDRGLTDGYTFGSGTRLTVV.

In DNA, the CDR3 is TGCGCCAGCAGTCAAGTTTCTATAGGGGGGCTCACTGAAGCTTTCTTT. Translation: CASSQVSIGGLTEAFF. The gene calls are TRBV23-1 and TRBJ1-1; possibly TRBD1 for D (6 bases). TRBV23-1 is noted as an ORF with a role that remains uncertain. Trimming stripped 2 bases from V and 4 bases from J, with 17 bases between. CDR3 length: 16 residues.

This chain links TRBV27 with TRBJ1-1; D call uncertain. There are 13 residues in the CDR3. Germline V gene sequence: CDR1 MNHEY, CDR2 SMNVEV (reference sequence). V lost 3 bases, J lost 0 bases, and 5 bases lay in between. This CDR3 reads CASSFAMNTEAFF. CDR3 sequence (DNA): TGTGCCAGCAGTTTTGCGATGAACACTGAAGCTTTCTTT.

The V call is TRBV27, the J call TRBJ2-7; possible D gene TRBD2, 6 bases. Per the germline V gene, CDR1 is MNHEY and CDR2 is SMNVEV (reference sequence). The CDR3 covers 14 residues. Trimming removed 3 bases at V and 2 bases at J, with 11 bases between. The CDR3 here is CASSFIGTPYEQYF. For the CDR3, the DNA is TGTGCCAGCAGTTTTATTGGGACTCCCTACGAGCAGTACTTC.

The rearrangement links TRBV29-1 to TRBJ2-7; possibly TRBD1 for D (5 bases). The CDR3 is made up of 14 amino acids. Germline V gene sequence: CDR1 SQVTM, CDR2 ANQGSEA. V shed 0 bases and J shed 4 bases, with 13 bases lying between them. CDR3 amino acids: CSVEERTRRYEQYF. In DNA form, the CDR3 reads TGCAGCGTTGAAGAAAGGACACGGCGATACGAGCAGTACTTC.

The genes are TRBV7-8 and TRBJ2-7; 9 positions agree with TRBD1. The J segment lost 4 bases and the V segment lost 5 bases, leaving 6 bases of the junction unmatched. Per the germline V gene, CDR1 is SGHVS and CDR2 is FQNEAQ. The CDR3 spans 14 residues. The CDR3 loop reads CASSPWTGEYEQYF. Written as DNA, the CDR3 is TGTGCCAGCAGCCCCTGGACAGGGGAGTACGAGCAGTACTTC.

Here the CDR3 reads CASSWPQDTQYF. The CDR3 DNA reads TGTGCCAGCAGCTGGCCCCAGGATACGCAGTATTTT. This sequence joins TRBV7-9 and TRBJ2-3; no reliable D call. The CDR3 is 12 amino acids. The V and J ends lost 4 bases and 6 bases respectively, with 8 bases between them. In germline, CDR1 is SEHNR, CDR2 FQNEAQ (reference sequence).